This T cell receptor (beta chain) was sequenced in a study of stem cell transplantation in POMP-related autoinflammatory disease. Study summary: Impaired MHC class I-dependent CD8+ differentiation was hypothesized from defective thymoproteasomes. CD8+ T cells were low and CD4+ cells naive-skewed before transplant. Findings of the study overall: In PRAID patients, the number of distinct TRB V-J gene pairings was restricted.

Using immunoSEQ multiplex PCR, the repertoire was profiled, and TCRdb retains in-frame clones only, with some absent. Found here are approximately 30,000 clones, approximately 86% of them singletons; the top ten hold over 0.65%. Of note for this clone: What it binds is not known.

Deletions cut 2 bases from V and 6 bases from J, with 14 bases between. CDR1 is SGHDT and CDR2 is YYEEEE in the germline V gene. This CDR3 spans 14 amino acids. The chain combines TRBV5-6 with TRBJ1-1; D not resolved. The specimen comprised CD4+ T cells from PBMCs, sampled before stem cell transplantation. The clonotype originates from a human donor with POMP-related autoinflammation and immune dysregulation (PRAID). CDR3 in amino acids: CASSLRREGPEAFF. DNA of the CDR3: TGTGCCAGCAGCTTACGGAGGGAAGGTCCTGAAGCTTTCTTT.